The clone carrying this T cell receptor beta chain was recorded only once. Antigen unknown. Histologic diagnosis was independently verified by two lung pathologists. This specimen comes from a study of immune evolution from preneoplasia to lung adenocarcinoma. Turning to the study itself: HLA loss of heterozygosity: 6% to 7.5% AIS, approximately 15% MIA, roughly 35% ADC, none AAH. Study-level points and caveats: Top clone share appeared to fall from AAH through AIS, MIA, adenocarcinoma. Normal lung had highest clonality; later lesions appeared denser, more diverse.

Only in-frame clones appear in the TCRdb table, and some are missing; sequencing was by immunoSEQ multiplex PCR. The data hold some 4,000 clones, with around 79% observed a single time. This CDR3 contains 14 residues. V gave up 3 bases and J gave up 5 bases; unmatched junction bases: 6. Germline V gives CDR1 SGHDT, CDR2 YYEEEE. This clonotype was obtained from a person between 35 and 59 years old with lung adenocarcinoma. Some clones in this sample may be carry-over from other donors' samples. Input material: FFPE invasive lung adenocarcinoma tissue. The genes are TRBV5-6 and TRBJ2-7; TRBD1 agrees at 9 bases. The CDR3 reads CASSSGTGYHEQYF. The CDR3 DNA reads TGTGCCAGCAGCTCCGGGACAGGGTACCACGAGCAGTACTTC.